Listed below are T cell receptor beta chains from one sample, sequenced in a study of T cells in Graves' hyperthyroidism and ophthalmopathy. In TCRdb, the multiplex PCR reads were re-called with MiXCR into one record per CDR3 protein. Here the sample spans fewer than 550,000 distinct CDR3 sequences, roughly 25% being singletons. The sequenced sample consisted of blood. These receptors all come from a woman aged 25 to 39 with Graves' ophthalmopathy. Both conserved end residues are part of each CDR3.

14 | TRBJ1-2 | TRBV7-8 | CASSLREDSYGYTF
16 | TRBJ1-5 | TRBV15 | CAARMFGGVGNQPQHF
15 | TRBJ1-5 | TRBV6-1 | CASSERTGGGQPQHF
15 | TRBJ2-4 | TRBV6-1 | CASSEGTSGGYIKYF
14 | TRBJ2-7 | TRBV19 | CASSTMTPTYEQYF
14 | TRBJ2-7 | TRBV20-1 | CSARVDSGVYEQYF
13 | TRBJ1-2 | TRBV20-1 | CSARDPRDYGYTF
15 | TRBJ1-5 | TRBV28 | CAGSDGTNSNQPQHF
14 | TRBJ1-5 | TRBV20-1 | CSASWHRSDQPQHF
16 | TRBJ1-5 | TRBV6-5 | CASSYKTGTFNQPQHF
15 | TRBJ2-4 | TRBV5-6 | CASSRKTGIKNIQYF
15 | TRBJ1-2 | TRBV5-1 | CASLPGGTGDYGYTF
14 | TRBJ2-7 | TRBV20-1 | CSARDARGLYEQYF
14 | TRBJ1-2 | TRBV6-1 | CASSVRDRGYGYTF
16 | TRBJ2-3 | TRBV2 | CASRVRAVLSTDTQYF
12 | TRBJ1-5 | TRBV20-1 | CSARESDQPQHF
15 | TRBJ2-2 | TRBV6-2/TRBV6-3 | CASSYPGTPVGELFF